This T cell receptor (beta chain) stems from a study of cytomegalovirus exposure and HLA in healthy donors. This clone was detected once. The antigen is not known. The study ran its PCR with 60 Vbeta and 13 Jbeta primers. The data were produced by immunoSEQ multiplex PCR, yet TCRdb's version contains in-frame clones alone and is incomplete. The table records roughly 160,000 clones, 80% to 85% of them present only once. Trimming took 0 bases from V and 6 from J; bases not matched to a gene: 6. Germline CDR1 is LNHNV and CDR2 is YYDKDF (reference sequence). The CDR3 is made up of 16 amino acids. Broader study findings: Among TCR sequences, most were rare, though some public TCRs appeared in many donors. With later analysis, a missense DCLRE1C variant became linked to TCR beta V- and J-gene trimming. Prior analysis indicated that the majority of TCR beta V segments exhibited productivity approximately 87% or approximately 30% of the time.

V is TRBV15 and J is TRBJ2-1, with 9 bases aligning to TRBD2. The specimen sequenced was PBMCs. The receptor was isolated from a boy between 2 and 10 years old in good health and CMV-seronegative. The CDR3 loop is CATSRDNWREGNEQFF. CDR3 DNA sequence: TGTGCCACCAGCAGAGATAATTGGCGGGAGGGCAATGAGCAGTTCTTC.